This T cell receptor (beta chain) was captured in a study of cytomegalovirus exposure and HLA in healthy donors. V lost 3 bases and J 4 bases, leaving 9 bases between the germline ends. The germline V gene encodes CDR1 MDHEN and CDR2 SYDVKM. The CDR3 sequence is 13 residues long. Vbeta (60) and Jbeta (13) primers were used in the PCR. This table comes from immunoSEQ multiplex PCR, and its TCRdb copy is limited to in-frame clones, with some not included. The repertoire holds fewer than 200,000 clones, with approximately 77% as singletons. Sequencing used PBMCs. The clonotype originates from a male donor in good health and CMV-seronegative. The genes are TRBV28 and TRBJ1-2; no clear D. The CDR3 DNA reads TGTGCCAGCAGTTTGACACAGCCCTATGGCTACACCTTC. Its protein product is CASSLTQPYGYTF.